The 27 T cell receptor beta chains in this list originate from one sample, sequenced in a study of regulatory T cells in long-lasting Graves disease. Time point given: newly diagnosed GD, antithyroid drugs for less than 3 months. Construction of the TCR library relied on RNA isolated from PBMCs. CDR3 regions were amplified by Arm-PCR using iRepertoire HTBI primers to build TCR beta libraries. MiXCR, applied by TCRdb to the multiplex PCR reads, yields one record per CDR3 protein. This sample yields roughly 420,000 distinct CDR3 sequences, of which approximately 16% are seen a single time; about 23% belongs to the top ten. These data also formed part of another study, on T cells in Graves' hyperthyroidism and ophthalmopathy.

Source: peripheral blood mononuclear cells (PBMCs), taken at new diagnosis, from a patient treated with antithyroid drugs. These receptors were obtained from a woman under 30 with Graves disease.

This clonotype occurred many times. This chain uses TRBV14 with TRBJ2-1; possible D gene TRBD1, 6 bases. V was clipped by 4 bases and J by 7 bases, with 17 bases between them. The CDR3 has 15 residues. The germline V gene encodes CDR1 SGHDN and CDR2 FVKESK. CDR3 sequence: CASSPWTNQGNEQFF. The DNA for the CDR3 is TGTGCCAGCAGCCCTTGGACAAACCAGGGGAATGAGCAGTTCTTC.

This clonotype has a handful of counts. The CDR3 is CASSPWPGTRINTGELFF. DNA for the CDR3: TGTGCCAGCAGCCCTTGGCCCGGGACTAGGATTAACACCGGGGAGCTGTTTTTT. This chain joins TRBV14 and TRBJ2-2, with TRBD2 matching over 8 bases. CDR3 length equals 18 residues. J gave up 2 bases and V 4 bases, and 12 bases lay outside the gene matches. Germline V gives CDR1 SGHDN, CDR2 FVKESK.

The CDR3 sequence is CATSDGSGTFYEQYF. CDR3 DNA sequence: TGTGCCACCAGTGACGGATCCGGGACATTTTACGAGCAGTACTTC. The V gene is TRBV24-1, the J gene TRBJ2-7; a possible D gene is TRBD1 (6 bases). Trimming left V 4 bases short and J 4 bases short, with 16 bases between. There are 15 residues in the CDR3. Germline CDR1 is KGHDR and CDR2 is SFDVKD.

Details on this clonotype: A much larger clone differs by one base, so this may be a read error. The chain joins TRBV11-1 to TRBJ2-1; D perhaps matches TRBD2 (5 bases). In germline, CDR1 is SGHAT, CDR2 FQDESV (reference sequence). V was pared by 1 base and J by 10 bases, with 17 bases between. CDR3 size: 15 residues. The CDR3 region is CASSLVDSATYEQFF. In DNA, the CDR3 is TGTGCCAGCAGCTTAGTGGACTCTGCTACGTACGAGCAGTTCTTC.

This CDR3 reads CASSMTSGRAWEQFF. CDR3 nucleotide sequence: TGTGCCAGTAGTATGACTAGCGGGAGGGCTTGGGAGCAGTTCTTC. The chain has TRBV19 and TRBJ2-1; 14 nucleotides match TRBD2. Per the germline V gene, CDR1 is LNHDA and CDR2 is SQIVND (reference sequence). CDR3 length: 15 residues. Trimming cost V 3 bases and J 10 bases; bases outside gene matches: 5.

This chain links TRBV2 with TRBJ1-1; D is possibly TRBD1 (6 bases). Trimming took off 8 bases at V and 5 bases at J, with 9 bases between the two ends. Per the germline V gene, CDR1 is SNHLY and CDR2 is FYNNEI. The CDR3 runs to 11 residues. The CDR3 sequence: CASYRDTEAFF. The CDR3 nucleotides read TGTGCCAGCTACAGGGATACTGAAGCTTTCTTT. Supplemented by reference TRBV2 and TRBJ1-1, the full variable domain reads EPEVTQTPSHQVTQMGQEVILRCVPISNHLYFYWYRQILGQKVEFLVSFYNNEISEKSEIFDDQFSVERPDGSNFTLKIRSTKLEDSAMYFCASYRDTEAFFGQGTRLTVV.

Only a few counts were recorded for this clonotype. This likely comes from a read error, as the CDR3 has no conserved phenylalanine or tryptophan at its end. The V and J genes are TRBV28 and TRBJ1-2; the D is unclear. The CDR3 is 13 residues long. Between the trimmed V and J ends, which lost 6 bases and 5 bases, there was a span of 13 bases. CDR1 and CDR2 from the germline V gene are MDHEN and SYDVKM. DNA for the CDR3: TGTGCCAGCAGGCCACCTCTCAAATATGGCTACACCTCC. The encoded protein is CASRPPLKYGYTS.

This clonotype occurred many times. Written as DNA, the CDR3 is TGTGCCAGCAGAACGACAGGGAACTCTAAAGAGACCCAGTACTTC. It is translated as CASRTTGNSKETQYF. This chain uses TRBV6-2 or TRBV6-3 with TRBJ2-5; 7 bases are a match to TRBD1. Losses at the gene ends were 6 bases for V and 3 bases for J; bases not matched to a gene: 10. From germline, CDR1 is MNHEY and CDR2 SVGEGT. The CDR3 covers 15 residues.

This clonotype was detected many times. The chain carries TRBV11-3 and TRBJ1-1; tentative D call: TRBD1 (6 bases). V lost 1 base to trimming and J lost 11 bases, with 17 bases between them. Germline V gene sequence: CDR1 SGHNT, CDR2 YENEEA. The CDR3 is made up of 14 amino acids. CDR3 loop: CASSLGWQGSVAFF. CDR3 nucleotides: TGTGCCAGCAGCTTAGGGTGGCAGGGGTCGGTGGCTTTCTTT.

The rearrangement uses TRBV29-1 and TRBJ2-2; 10 positions agree with TRBD1. The CDR3 contains 15 residues. Germline CDR1 SQVTM, CDR2 ANQGSEA. V shed 5 bases, J shed 3 bases, and the junction held 6 bases outside the gene matches. CDR3 DNA sequence: TGCAGCGTTATTGACAGGGGGCGCGACACCGGGGAGCTGTTTTTT. Its translation: CSVIDRGRDTGELFF.

This clonotype was seen once. This chain links TRBV20-1 with TRBJ2-1, with TRBD2 identical over 8 bases. J gave up 3 bases and V 3 bases, and 10 bases lay outside the gene matches. The CDR3 totals 16 residues. CDR1 and CDR2 from the germline V gene are DFQATT and SNEGSKA (reference sequence). The CDR3 sequence: CSASQQLAEFYNEQFF. CDR3 in DNA: TGCAGTGCTAGCCAACAACTAGCGGAGTTCTACAATGAGCAGTTCTTC.

V is TRBV10-3 and J is TRBJ2-5, with D uncertain. Germline assignment: CDR1 ENHRY and CDR2 SYGVKD. The V and J ends lost 4 bases and 2 bases respectively, with 8 bases between them. This CDR3 comprises 13 residues. The DNA for the CDR3 is TGTGCCATCAGTGCTCTGGAACAAGAGACCCAGTACTTC. Protein product: CAISALEQETQYF.

This CDR3 reads CASSLESAGGYTF. The CDR3 DNA is TGCGCCAGCAGCTTGGAATCGGCAGGAGGCTACACCTTC. The V gene is TRBV5-1, the J gene TRBJ1-2; D is unresolved. There are 13 residues in the CDR3. Germline CDR1 SGHRS, CDR2 YFSETQ. V lost 0 bases and J 8 bases, leaving 11 bases between the germline ends.

This clonotype was seen only a few times. This rearrangement joins TRBV7-2 to TRBJ2-1; D is perhaps TRBD2 (5 bases). The germline V gene encodes CDR1 SGHTA and CDR2 FQGNSA. Deletions cut 0 bases from V and 6 bases from J, with 18 bases between. This CDR3 is built from 17 residues. As DNA, the CDR3 is TGTGCCAGCAGCTTAGCGAGGTCCTCGGACTTCCCCAATGAGCAGTTCTTC. Its protein product is CASSLARSSDFPNEQFF.

This clonotype was counted at least ten times. The chain has TRBV5-1 and TRBJ2-3, with 12 bases fitting TRBD2. Looked up from germline, CDR1 is SGHRS and CDR2 is YFSETQ. This CDR3 comprises 17 residues. V gave up 4 bases and J gave up 0 bases; unmatched junction bases: 6. The CDR3 nucleotides read TGCGCCAGCAGCACAGGACTAGCGGGATCTAGCACAGATACGCAGTATTTT. The encoded protein is CASSTGLAGSSTDTQYF. Full variable domain (remainder filled in from reference TRBV5-1 and TRBJ2-3): KAGVTQTPRYLIKTRGQQVTLSCSPISGHRSVSWYQQTPGQGLQFLFEYFSETQRNKGNFPGRFSGRQFSNSRSEMNVSTLELGDSALYLCASSTGLAGSSTDTQYFGPGTRLTVL.

This clonotype was detected only a few times. The chain couples TRBV20-1 to TRBJ2-7; D unresolved. This CDR3 comprises 13 residues. Germline V gene sequence: CDR1 DFQATT, CDR2 SNEGSKA (reference sequence). V lost 2 bases and J lost 2, with 10 bases in between. In DNA form, the CDR3 reads TGCAGTGCTAGATCCACAGTAACCTACGAGCAGTACTTC. Its translation: CSARSTVTYEQYF.

This clonotype was counted a few times. The genes are TRBV24-1 and TRBJ2-1; D is perhaps TRBD1 or TRBD2 (6 bases each). The V gene lost 4 bases and the J gene lost 5 bases, with 11 bases spanning the gap. Germline CDR1 KGHDR, CDR2 SFDVKD. This CDR3 is 14 amino acids long. In DNA form, the CDR3 reads TGTGCCACCAGTGAAAGGGGGAGGAACAATGAGCAGTTCTTC. Its protein is CATSERGRNNEQFF.

This clonotype was seen repeatedly, ten times or more. The chain carries TRBV20-1 and TRBJ2-7, with D perhaps assigned TRBD1 or TRBD2 (8 bases each). Germline values: CDR1 DFQATT, CDR2 SNEGSKA (reference sequence). V lost 6 bases and J lost 6, with 18 bases in between. The CDR3 totals 13 residues. The CDR3 region has the DNA TGCAGTGCCGAAGGTAGCGGGACAGGCGAGCAGTACTTC. It translates to CSAEGSGTGEQYF.

This clonotype has a count of ten or more. The rearrangement links TRBV12-3 or TRBV12-4 to TRBJ2-1; D is possibly TRBD2 (7 bases). This CDR3 comprises 16 residues. V was trimmed by 5 bases and J by 4 bases, leaving 18 bases between them. The CDR3, as DNA: TGTGCCAGCAGTACATTCGGGGGAGGGGGATACAATGAGCAGTTCTTC. Translated: CASSTFGGGGYNEQFF.

The sample holds many counts of this clonotype. The chain recombines TRBV3-1 with TRBJ2-1; 8 nucleotides line up with TRBD2. J lost 5 bases, V lost 1 base, and 1 base had no gene match. The CDR3 spans 14 residues. Germline V lookup: CDR1 LGHDT, CDR2 YNNKEL (reference sequence). CDR3 in DNA: TGTGCCAGCAGCCAAGTACTAGCGGACAATGAGCAGTTCTTC. It codes for CASSQVLADNEQFF.

The V gene is TRBV10-1, the J gene TRBJ1-6, with TRBD1 as a possible D gene (5 bases). The CDR3 spans 19 residues. V shed 4 bases and J shed 10 bases, with 29 bases lying between them. Per germline, CDR1 WNHNN and CDR2 SYGVQD (reference sequence). In nucleotides, the CDR3 is TGCGCCAGCAGTGGCCCTGGGGCAGGCCAAAACCCCATAGCGTCACCCCTCCACTTT. Its translation is CASSGPGAGQNPIASPLHF.

This clonotype showed up just a few times. The chain couples TRBV20-1 to TRBJ2-1; D is tentatively TRBD1 or TRBD2 (5 bases each). CDR3 length equals 14 residues. Deletions cut 5 bases from V and 5 bases from J, with 16 bases between. CDR1 DFQATT and CDR2 SNEGSKA come from the germline V gene (reference sequence). The CDR3 DNA reads as TGCAGTGCTCATTCCTGGGGACCGAACAATGAGCAGTTCTTC. It is translated as CSAHSWGPNNEQFF.

The V gene is TRBV5-1, the J gene TRBJ2-2; possibly TRBD2 for D (7 bases). The germline V gene has CDR1 SGHRS and CDR2 YFSETQ. V was pared by 4 bases and J by 7 bases, with 20 bases between. CDR3 size: 16 residues. DNA of the CDR3: TGCGCCAGCAGCCTGGGACAACGATGGGGGGGCGGGGAGCTGTTTTTT. It specifies CASSLGQRWGGGELFF.

This clonotype has only a few counts. The chain uses TRBV18 and TRBJ2-1; 7 nucleotides agree with TRBD1. The V gene's germline CDR1 is KGHSH and CDR2 LQKENI. The CDR3 is made up of 16 amino acids. After removal of 3 bases from V and 4 bases from J, the junction contained 9 bases not matched to a gene. CDR3 DNA sequence: TGTGCCAGCTCACCTCCGACAGGGCAGAAATACAATGAGCAGTTCTTC. It translates to CASSPPTGQKYNEQFF. Using reference TRBV18 and TRBJ2-1 for the parts outside the CDR3, the full variable domain is NAGVMQNPRHLVRRRGQEARLRCSPMKGHSHVYWYRQLPEEGLKFMVYLQKENIIDESGMPKERFSAEFPKEGPSILRIQQVVRGDSAAYFCASSPPTGQKYNEQFFGPGTRLTVL.

This clonotype was recorded many times. This chain uses TRBV7-3 with TRBJ2-1, with a tentative D call TRBD1 (6 bases). The ends were cut back, 4 bases at V and 2 bases at J, with 12 bases in the middle. The CDR3 sequence is 15 residues long. Germline V gives CDR1 SGHTA, CDR2 FQGTGA. CDR3 in amino acids: CASSYKGGAYNEQFF. CDR3 sequence (DNA): TGTGCCAGCAGCTATAAAGGGGGAGCCTACAATGAGCAGTTCTTC.

This clonotype came up many times. CDR3 in DNA: TGCGCCAGCAGCTACGGACTAGCGGGAGGGCCTTCCTACGAGCAGTACTTC. It translates to CASSYGLAGGPSYEQYF. The V and J genes are TRBV5-1 and TRBJ2-7; 15 nucleotides match TRBD2. CDR1 SGHRS and CDR2 YFSETQ come from the germline V gene. The J segment lost 1 base and the V segment lost 3 bases, leaving 5 bases of the junction unmatched. This CDR3 spans 17 amino acids.

For the CDR3, the DNA is TGTGCCAGCAGCGCCCGAAACAGGGTACTCGAGCAGTACTTC. It translates to CASSARNRVLEQYF. The chain carries TRBV6-1 and TRBJ2-7, with D possibly TRBD1 on 6 matching bases. This CDR3 region has 14 residues. V lost 6 bases, J lost 6 bases, and 18 bases lay in between. CDR1 is MNHNS, CDR2 SASEGT, per germline.